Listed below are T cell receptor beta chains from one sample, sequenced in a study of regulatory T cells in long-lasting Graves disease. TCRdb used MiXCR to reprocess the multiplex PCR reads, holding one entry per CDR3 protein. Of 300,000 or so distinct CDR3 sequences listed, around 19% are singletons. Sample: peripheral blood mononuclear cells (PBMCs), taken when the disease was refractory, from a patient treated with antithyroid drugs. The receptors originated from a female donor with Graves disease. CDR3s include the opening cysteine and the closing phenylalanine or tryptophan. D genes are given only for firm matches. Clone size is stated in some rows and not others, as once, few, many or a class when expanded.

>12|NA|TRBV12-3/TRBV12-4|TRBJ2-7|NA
TGTGCCAGCAGTGCCCCGGGGCTGGTGCAGTACTTC
CASSAPGLVQYF
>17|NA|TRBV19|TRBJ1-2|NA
TGTGCCAGTAGTATTTTCTCGGGAGGAAGGGTCGGCTATGGCTACACCTTC
CASSIFSGGRVGYGYTF
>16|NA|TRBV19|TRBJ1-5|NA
TGTGCCAGTAGTATCCGGCAGGGCAACAGCAATCAGCCCCAGCATTTT
CASSIRQGNSNQPQHF
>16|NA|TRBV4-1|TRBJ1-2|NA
TGCGCCAGCAGCCAAGCCACACCTAGGACGGCCTATGGCTACACCTTC
CASSQATPRTAYGYTF
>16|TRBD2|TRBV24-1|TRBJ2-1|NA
TGTGCCACCAGTGACACTAGCGGGAGGGCCAACAATGAGCAGTTCTTC
CATSDTSGRANNEQFF
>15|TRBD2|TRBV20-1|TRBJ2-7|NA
TGCAGTGCTAAAGGGACTAGCGGGAGTGTCTACGAGCAGTACTTC
CSAKGTSGSVYEQYF
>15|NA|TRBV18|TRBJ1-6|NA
TGTGCCAGCTCCCCAGGGAGCTCCTATAATTCACCCCTCCACTTT
CASSPGSSYNSPLHF
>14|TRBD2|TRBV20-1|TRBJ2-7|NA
TGCAGTGCTAGTACTAGCGGGGGCCGCTACGAGCAGTACTTC
CSASTSGGRYEQYF
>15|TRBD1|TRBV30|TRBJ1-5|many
TGTGCCTGGAGTACCGGGACAGGGGGTAATCAGCCCCAGCATTTT
CAWSTGTGGNQPQHF
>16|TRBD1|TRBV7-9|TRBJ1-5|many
TGTGCCAGCAGTTCAACAGGGGGCCCCAGCAATCAGCCCCAGCATTTT
CASSSTGGPSNQPQHF
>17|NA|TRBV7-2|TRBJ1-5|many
TGTGCCAGCAGCCCAACCCATGGACTGAATAGCAATCAGCCCCAGCATTTT
CASSPTHGLNSNQPQHF
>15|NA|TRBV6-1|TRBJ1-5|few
TGTGCCAGCACTTTAGGACATCTCAGCAATCAGCCCCAGCATTTT
CASTLGHLSNQPQHF
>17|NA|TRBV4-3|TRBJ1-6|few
TGCGCCAGCAGCCAAGATTTAGGGACAACAGTTAATTCACCCCTCCACTTT
CASSQDLGTTVNSPLHF
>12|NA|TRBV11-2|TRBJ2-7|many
TGTGCCAGCAGCTTAGAAACGTACGAGCAGTACTTC
CASSLETYEQYF
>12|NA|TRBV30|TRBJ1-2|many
TGTGCCGGGGGATGGTCGGTCTATGGCTACACCTTC
CAGGWSVYGYTF
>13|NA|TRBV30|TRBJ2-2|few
TGTGCCTGGAGTGGCTTCGGCGGCGGGGAGCTGTTTTTT
CAWSGFGGGELFF
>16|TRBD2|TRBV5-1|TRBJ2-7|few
TGCGCCAGCAGCTTGGAATTAGCGGGAGGGTCTTCCGAGCAGTACTTC
CASSLELAGGSSEQYF
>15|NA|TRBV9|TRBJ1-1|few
TGTGCCAGCAGCGCCGGGTTGCAAATGAACACTGAAGCTTTCTTT
CASSAGLQMNTEAFF
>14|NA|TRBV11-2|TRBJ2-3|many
TGTGCCAGCAGCTTAGAGGGGGGAACAGATACGCAGTATTTT
CASSLEGGTDTQYF
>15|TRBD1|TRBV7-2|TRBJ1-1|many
TGTGCCAGCAGCTTAGGGACAGGGGTAATAACTGAAGCTTTCTTT
CASSLGTGVITEAFF
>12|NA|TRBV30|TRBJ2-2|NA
TGTGCCTGGAGTTTCCGGCCCGGGGAGCTGTTTTTT
CAWSFRPGELFF
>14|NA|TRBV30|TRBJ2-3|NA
TGTGCCTGGAGTGTAGGTGGGGGAGCAGATACGCAGTATTTT
CAWSVGGGADTQYF
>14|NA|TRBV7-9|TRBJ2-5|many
TGTGCCAGCACCCCATGGACGGACCAAGAGACCCAGTACTTC
CASTPWTDQETQYF
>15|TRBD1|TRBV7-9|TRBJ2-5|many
TGTGCCAGCAGCTCGAGGACAGGGGGCGAAGAGACCCAGTACTTC
CASSSRTGGEETQYF
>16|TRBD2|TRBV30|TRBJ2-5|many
TGTGCCTGGAGCATGGGACTAGCGGGATCTTTGGAGACCCAGTACTTC
CAWSMGLAGSLETQYF
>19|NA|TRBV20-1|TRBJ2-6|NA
TGCAGTGCCCCGCCCTCGTGGAGGCAGGGAATCTCTGGGGCCAACGTCCTGACTTTC
CSAPPSWRQGISGANVLTF
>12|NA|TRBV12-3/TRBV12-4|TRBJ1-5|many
TGTGCCAGCAGGAAAGAAAATCAGCCCCAGCATTTT
CASRKENQPQHF
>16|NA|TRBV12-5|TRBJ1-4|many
TGTGCTAGTGGTTTGGTACAAGGGGGGGTAAATGAAAAACTGTTTTTT
CASGLVQGGVNEKLFF
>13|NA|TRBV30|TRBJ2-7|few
TGTGCCTGTCTAACGGGAGTGGGCTACGAGCAGTACTTC
CACLTGVGYEQYF
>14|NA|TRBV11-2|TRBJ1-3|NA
TGTGCCAGCAGCTCGGAACCATCTGGAAACACCATATATTTT
CASSSEPSGNTIYF
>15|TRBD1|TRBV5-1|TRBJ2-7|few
TGCGCCAGCGGCCCTGGAGCAGGGGGCCTCTACGAGCAGTACTTC
CASGPGAGGLYEQYF
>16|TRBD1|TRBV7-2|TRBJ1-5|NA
TGTGCCAGCAGCCAATTTGGGACAGGGAACAATCAGCCCCAGCATTTT
CASSQFGTGNNQPQHF
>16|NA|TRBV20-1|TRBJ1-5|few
TGCAGTGCTAGAGATCGTGTCCTGGGGAGCAATCAGCCCCAGCATTTT
CSARDRVLGSNQPQHF
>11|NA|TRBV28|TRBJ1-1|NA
TGTGCCAGCATGTCGAACACTGAAGCTTTCTTT
CASMSNTEAFF
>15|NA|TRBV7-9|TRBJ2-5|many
TGTGCCAGCAGCTTTAGTGGACCAGAAAAAGAGACCCAGTACTTC
CASSFSGPEKETQYF
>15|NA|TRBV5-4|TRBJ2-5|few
TGTGCCAGCAGCTTGGCGGGCGGTTGGGGGGAGACCCAGTACTTC
CASSLAGGWGETQYF
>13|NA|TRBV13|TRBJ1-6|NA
TGTGCCAGCAGCCTTAGAGTTTATTCACCCCTCCACTTT
CASSLRVYSPLHF
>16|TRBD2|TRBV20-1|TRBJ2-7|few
TGCAGTGCTAGAGAGGGGGGACTAGCGGGCACCTACGAGCAGTACTTC
CSAREGGLAGTYEQYF
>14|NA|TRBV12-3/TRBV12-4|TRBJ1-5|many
TGTGCCAGCAGTTTATCACAGGCGGATCAGCCCCAGCATTTT
CASSLSQADQPQHF
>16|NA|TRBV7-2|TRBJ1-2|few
TGTGCCAGCAGCTTCATCCCCGGCGGGACTAACTATGGCTACACCTTC
CASSFIPGGTNYGYTF
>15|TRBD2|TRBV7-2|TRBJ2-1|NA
TGTGCCAGCAGCTTAGAACTAGCGGTGAACAATGAGCAGTTCTTC
CASSLELAVNNEQFF
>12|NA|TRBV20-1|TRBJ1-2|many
TGCAGTGCCCCGACAGGTCTAATGGGCTACACCTTC
CSAPTGLMGYTF
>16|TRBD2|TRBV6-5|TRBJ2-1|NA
TGTGCCAGCAGTTACAGCGGGGGGGGGAGCTACAATGAGCAGTTCTTC
CASSYSGGGSYNEQFF
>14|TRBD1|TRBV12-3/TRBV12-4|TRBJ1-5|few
TGTGCCAGCACATCGGGACAGGCGAATCAGCCCCAGCATTTT
CASTSGQANQPQHF
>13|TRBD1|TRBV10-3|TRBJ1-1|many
TGTGCCATCAGGTACAGGGGCTCCTCTGAAGCTTTCTTT
CAIRYRGSSEAFF
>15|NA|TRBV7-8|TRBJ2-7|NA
TGTGCCAGCAGCCAGAGGACAGTCCTGTCCTACGAGCAGCACTTC
CASSQRTVLSYEQHF
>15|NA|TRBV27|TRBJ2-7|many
TGTGCCAGCAGTTTATCAGGAGTTGGACCCTACGAGCAGTACTTC
CASSLSGVGPYEQYF
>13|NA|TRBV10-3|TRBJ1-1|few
TGTGCCACACGGATAGGAGGGAACACTGAAGCTTTCTTT
CATRIGGNTEAFF
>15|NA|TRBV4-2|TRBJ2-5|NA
TGTGCCAGCAGCCAAGGCGGGGCAGACCAAGAGACCCAGTACTTC
CASSQGGADQETQYF
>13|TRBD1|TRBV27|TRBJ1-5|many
TGTGCCAGCAGTCCCAGGGGGGGTCAGCCCCAGCATTTT
CASSPRGGQPQHF
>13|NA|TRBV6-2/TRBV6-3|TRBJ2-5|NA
TGTGCCAGCAGTTACGGGGGATTGGGGACCCAGTACTTC
CASSYGGLGTQYF
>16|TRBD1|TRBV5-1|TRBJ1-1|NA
TGCGCCAGCAGCGAGGGCCGACAGGGTTTGAACACTGAAGCTTTCTTT
CASSEGRQGLNTEAFF
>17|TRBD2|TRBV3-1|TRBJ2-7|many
TGTGCCAGCAGCCAAAGGGCCCTAGCGGGAGACGGTAGCGAGCAGTACTTC
CASSQRALAGDGSEQYF
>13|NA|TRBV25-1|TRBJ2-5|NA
TGTGCCAGCAGTGACCCCGGGGTCGAGACCCAATACTTC
CASSDPGVETQYF